The rows below give T cell receptor beta chains drawn from one sample of a study of T cells in Graves' hyperthyroidism and ophthalmopathy. MiXCR, run by TCRdb on the multiplex PCR reads, gives a single entry per CDR3 protein. The repertoire holds about 280,000 distinct CDR3 sequences, with around a quarter as singletons. The specimen sequenced was blood. These receptors all stem from a man aged 35-49 years with Graves' hyperthyroidism that later progressed to Graves' ophthalmopathy. CDR3s include the opening cysteine and the closing phenylalanine or tryptophan.

V gene: TRBV2; CDR3 protein: CASDRAQETQYF
V gene: TRBV28; CDR3 protein: CASSWSQGSETQYF
V gene: TRBV7-2; CDR3 protein: CASSLGPERSYEQYF
V gene: TRBV6-2/TRBV6-3; CDR3 protein: CASSYLTGEEPQHF
V gene: TRBV2; CDR3 protein: CASSGDRANQPQHF
V gene: TRBV6-5; CDR3 protein: CASSFADSPQETQYF
V gene: TRBV20-1; CDR3 protein: CSAPLTRNTGELFF
V gene: TRBV7-2; CDR3 protein: CASSLWDRETQYF
V gene: TRBV29-1; CDR3 protein: CSVEASTGQPQHF
V gene: TRBV12-3/TRBV12-4; CDR3 protein: CASSLGTGVVGYTF
V gene: TRBV15; CDR3 protein: CATSDDRKETQYF
V gene: TRBV29-1; CDR3 protein: CSVETGYEQYF
V gene: TRBV5-5; CDR3 protein: CASSLSGTLEQYF
V gene: TRBV3-1; CDR3 protein: CASSQGRVTELFF
V gene: TRBV19; CDR3 protein: CASNTGFGELFF
V gene: TRBV19; CDR3 protein: CASSIRASQETQYF
V gene: TRBV6-2/TRBV6-3; CDR3 protein: CAGGLAGGPIAYEQYF
V gene: TRBV28; CDR3 protein: CASSPLRGRAATEAFF
V gene: TRBV6-5; CDR3 protein: CASSYSWAGPNYGYTF
V gene: TRBV13; CDR3 protein: CASSPERGSGELFF
V gene: TRBV2; CDR3 protein: CASSIGQFYEQYF
V gene: TRBV4-2; CDR3 protein: CASSQGSAAGGYNEQFF
V gene: TRBV6-1; CDR3 protein: CASGGGKFYEQYF
V gene: TRBV6-5; CDR3 protein: CASSYSIRDREYF
V gene: TRBV6-1; CDR3 protein: CASRPTGTSGNTIYF
V gene: TRBV18; CDR3 protein: CASSALREGQQYF
V gene: TRBV28; CDR3 protein: CASSLPQAMNTEAFF
V gene: TRBV6-1; CDR3 protein: CASSERGGLEAFF
V gene: TRBV11-1; CDR3 protein: CASGYPGGGLNTEAFF
V gene: TRBV7-3; CDR3 protein: CASSPSWGHQETQYF
V gene: TRBV5-1; CDR3 protein: CASSPNLDRLNTEAFF